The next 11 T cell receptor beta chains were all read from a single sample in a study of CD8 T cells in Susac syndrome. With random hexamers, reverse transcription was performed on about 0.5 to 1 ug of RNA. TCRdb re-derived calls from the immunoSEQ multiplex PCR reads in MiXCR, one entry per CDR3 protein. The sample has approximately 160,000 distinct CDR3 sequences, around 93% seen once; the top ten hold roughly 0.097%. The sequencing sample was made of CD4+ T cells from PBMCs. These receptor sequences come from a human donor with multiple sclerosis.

CDR3 loop: CASSFGSNTDTQYF. The CDR3 DNA reads TGCGCCAGCAGCTTTGGCTCGAACACAGATACGCAGTATTTT. V usage is TRBV5-1 and J usage is TRBJ2-3; no firm D call. This CDR3 spans 14 amino acids. V was clipped by 2 bases and J by 2 bases, with 9 bases between them. CDR1 is SGHRS, CDR2 YFSETQ, per germline.

This CDR3 reads CASSQDWGDFGNTIYF. The CDR3 bases are TGTGCCAGCAGCCAAGATTGGGGGGACTTCGGAAACACCATATATTTT. The chain couples TRBV3-1 to TRBJ1-3; possible D gene TRBD1, 5 bases. The germline V and J ends were trimmed by 0 bases and 4 bases, with 13 bases remaining between them. CDR3 size: 16 residues. Germline V gene lookup returns CDR1 LGHDT and CDR2 YNNKEL (reference sequence).

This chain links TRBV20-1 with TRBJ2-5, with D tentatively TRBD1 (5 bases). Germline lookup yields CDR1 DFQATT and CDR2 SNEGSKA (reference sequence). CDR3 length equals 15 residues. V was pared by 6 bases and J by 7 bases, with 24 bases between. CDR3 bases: TGCAGTGCCGAAGACTGGGGCCAACCCTCGGGGACCCAGTACTTC. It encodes CSAEDWGQPSGTQYF.

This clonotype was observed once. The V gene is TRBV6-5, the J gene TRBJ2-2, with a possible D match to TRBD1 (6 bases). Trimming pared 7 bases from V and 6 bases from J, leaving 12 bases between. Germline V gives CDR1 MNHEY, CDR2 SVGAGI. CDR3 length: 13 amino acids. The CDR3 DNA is TGTGCCAGCAAGGGGGACCTCGCCGGGGAGCTGTTTTTT. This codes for CASKGDLAGELFF.

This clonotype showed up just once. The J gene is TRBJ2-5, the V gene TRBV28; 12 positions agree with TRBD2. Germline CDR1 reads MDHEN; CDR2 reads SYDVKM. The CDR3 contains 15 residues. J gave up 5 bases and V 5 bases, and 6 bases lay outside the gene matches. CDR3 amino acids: CASSHLGTSGETQYF. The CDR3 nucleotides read TGTGCCAGCAGTCACCTTGGGACTAGCGGGGAGACCCAGTACTTC.

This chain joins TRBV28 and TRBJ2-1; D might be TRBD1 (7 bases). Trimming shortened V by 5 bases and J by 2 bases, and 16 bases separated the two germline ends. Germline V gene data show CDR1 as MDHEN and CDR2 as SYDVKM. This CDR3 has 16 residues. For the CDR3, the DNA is TGTGCCAGCAGTCCAGGGGGGACAGATACCTACAATGAGCAGTTCTTC. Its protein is CASSPGGTDTYNEQFF.

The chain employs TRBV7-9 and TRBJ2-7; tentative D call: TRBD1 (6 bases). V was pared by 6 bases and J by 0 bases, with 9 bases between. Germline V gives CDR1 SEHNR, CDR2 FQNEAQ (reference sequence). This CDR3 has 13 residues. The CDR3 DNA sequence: TGTGCCAGCAGATGGGACAACTCCTACGAGCAGTACTTC. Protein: CASRWDNSYEQYF.

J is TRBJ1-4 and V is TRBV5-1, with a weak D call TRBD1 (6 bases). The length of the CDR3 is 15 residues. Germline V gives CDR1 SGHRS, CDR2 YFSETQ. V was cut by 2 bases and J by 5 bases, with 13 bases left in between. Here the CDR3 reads CASSFTGQRNEKLFF. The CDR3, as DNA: TGCGCCAGCAGCTTTACTGGACAGCGCAATGAAAAACTGTTTTTT.

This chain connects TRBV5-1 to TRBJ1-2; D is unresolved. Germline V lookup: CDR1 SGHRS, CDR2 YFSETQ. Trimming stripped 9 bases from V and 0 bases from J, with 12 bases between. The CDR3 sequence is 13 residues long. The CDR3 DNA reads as TGCGCCACCCGACCTGGCTCTAACTATGGCTACACCTTC. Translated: CATRPGSNYGYTF.

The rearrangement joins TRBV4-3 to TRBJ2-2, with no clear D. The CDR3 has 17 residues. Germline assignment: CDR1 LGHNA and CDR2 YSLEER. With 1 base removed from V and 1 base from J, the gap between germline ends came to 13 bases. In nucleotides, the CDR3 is TGCGCCAGCAGCCAAGCCCCGTCTGGAAAGAACACCGGGGAGCTGTTTTTT. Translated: CASSQAPSGKNTGELFF.

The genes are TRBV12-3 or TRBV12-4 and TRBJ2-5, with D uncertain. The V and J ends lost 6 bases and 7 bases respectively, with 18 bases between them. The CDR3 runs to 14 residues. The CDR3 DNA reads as TGTGCCAGCAGACCAACCGGGCCCCCCGGGACCCAGTACTTC. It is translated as CASRPTGPPGTQYF.